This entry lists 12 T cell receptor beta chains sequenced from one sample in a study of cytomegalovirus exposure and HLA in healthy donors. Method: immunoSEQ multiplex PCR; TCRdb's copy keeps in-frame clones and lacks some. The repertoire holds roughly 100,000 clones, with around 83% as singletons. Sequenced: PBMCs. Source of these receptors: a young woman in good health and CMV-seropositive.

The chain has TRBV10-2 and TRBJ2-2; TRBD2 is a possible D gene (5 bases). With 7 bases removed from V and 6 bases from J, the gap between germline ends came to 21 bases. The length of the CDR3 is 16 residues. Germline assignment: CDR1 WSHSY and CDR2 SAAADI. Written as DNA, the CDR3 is TGCGCCAGCACCCCGGGGTGGACTCTAAGCCCCGGGGAGCTGTTTTTT. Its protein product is CASTPGWTLSPGELFF.

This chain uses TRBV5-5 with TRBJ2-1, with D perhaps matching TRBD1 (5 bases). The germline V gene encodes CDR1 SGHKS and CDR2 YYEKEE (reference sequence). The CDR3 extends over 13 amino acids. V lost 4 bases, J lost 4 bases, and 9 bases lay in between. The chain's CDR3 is CASSQTDYNEQFF. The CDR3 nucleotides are TGTGCCAGCAGCCAGACAGATTACAATGAGCAGTTCTTC.

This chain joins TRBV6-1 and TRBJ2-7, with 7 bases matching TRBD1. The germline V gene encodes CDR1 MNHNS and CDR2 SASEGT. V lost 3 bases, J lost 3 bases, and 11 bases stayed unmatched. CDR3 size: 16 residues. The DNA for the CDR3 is TGTGCCAGCAGTGAGTGGGGTGACAGGGCCTACTACGAGCAGTACTTC. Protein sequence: CASSEWGDRAYYEQYF.

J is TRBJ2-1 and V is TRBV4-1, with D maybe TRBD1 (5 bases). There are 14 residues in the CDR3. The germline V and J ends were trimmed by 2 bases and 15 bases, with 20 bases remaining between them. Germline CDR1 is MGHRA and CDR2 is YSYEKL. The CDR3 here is CASSQLGQRRAWFF. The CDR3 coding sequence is TGCGCCAGCAGCCAACTCGGGCAGCGCAGGGCCTGGTTCTTC.

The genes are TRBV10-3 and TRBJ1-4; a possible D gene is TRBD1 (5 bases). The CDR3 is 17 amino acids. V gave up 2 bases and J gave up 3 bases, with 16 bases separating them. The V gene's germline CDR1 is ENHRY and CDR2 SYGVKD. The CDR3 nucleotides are TGTGCCATCAGTGAGACATACAGGCTTCGGGCTAATGAAAAACTGTTTTTT. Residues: CAISETYRLRANEKLFF.

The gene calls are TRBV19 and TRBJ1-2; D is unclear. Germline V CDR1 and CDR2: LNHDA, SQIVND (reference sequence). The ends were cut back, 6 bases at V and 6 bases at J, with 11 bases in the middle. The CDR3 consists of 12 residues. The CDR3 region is CASRGRNDGYTF. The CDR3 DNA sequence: TGTGCCAGTAGGGGCAGAAACGATGGCTACACCTTC.

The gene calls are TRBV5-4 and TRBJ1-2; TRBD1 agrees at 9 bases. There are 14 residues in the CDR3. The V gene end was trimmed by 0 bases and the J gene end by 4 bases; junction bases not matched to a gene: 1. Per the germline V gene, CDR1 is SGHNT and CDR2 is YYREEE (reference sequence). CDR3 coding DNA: TGTGCCAGCAGCTTGGACAGGGGGCCCTATGGCTACACCTTC. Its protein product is CASSLDRGPYGYTF.

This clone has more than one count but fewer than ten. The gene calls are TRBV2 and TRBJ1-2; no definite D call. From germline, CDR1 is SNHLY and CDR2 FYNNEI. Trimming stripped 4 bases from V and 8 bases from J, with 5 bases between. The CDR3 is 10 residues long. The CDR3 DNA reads TGTGCCAGCAGTGTCGGGGGCTACACCTTC. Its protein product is CASSVGGYTF.

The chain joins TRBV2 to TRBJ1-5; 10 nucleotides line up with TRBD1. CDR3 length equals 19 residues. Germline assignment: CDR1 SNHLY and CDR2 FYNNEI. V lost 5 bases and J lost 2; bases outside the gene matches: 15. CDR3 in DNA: TGTGCCAGCAGTACTAATCCGGGACAGGGGATATTGCGCAATCAGCCCCAGCATTTT. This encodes CASSTNPGQGILRNQPQHF. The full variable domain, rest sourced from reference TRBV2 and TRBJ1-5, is EPEVTQTPSHQVTQMGQEVILRCVPISNHLYFYWYRQILGQKVEFLVSFYNNEISEKSEIFDDQFSVERPDGSNFTLKIRSTKLEDSAMYFCASSTNPGQGILRNQPQHFGDGTRLSIL.

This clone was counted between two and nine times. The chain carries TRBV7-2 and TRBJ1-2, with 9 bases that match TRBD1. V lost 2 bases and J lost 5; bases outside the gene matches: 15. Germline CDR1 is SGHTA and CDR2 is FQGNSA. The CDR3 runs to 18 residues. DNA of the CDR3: TGTGCCAGCAGCTTACATTCTACGGGACAGGGTGGGATATATGGCTACACCTTC. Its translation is CASSLHSTGQGGIYGYTF.

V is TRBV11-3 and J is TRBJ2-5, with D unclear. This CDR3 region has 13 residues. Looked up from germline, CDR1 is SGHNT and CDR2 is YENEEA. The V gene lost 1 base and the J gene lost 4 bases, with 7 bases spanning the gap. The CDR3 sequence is CASSLGGRETQYF. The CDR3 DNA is TGTGCCAGCAGCTTAGGAGGCAGAGAGACCCAGTACTTC.

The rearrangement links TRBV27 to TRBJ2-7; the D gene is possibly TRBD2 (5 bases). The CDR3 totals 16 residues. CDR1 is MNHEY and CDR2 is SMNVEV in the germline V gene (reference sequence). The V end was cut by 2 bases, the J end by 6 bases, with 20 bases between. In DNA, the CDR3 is TGTGCCAGCAGTTTACCGTTTAACCGGGGTATCCCCGAGCAGTACTTC. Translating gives CASSLPFNRGIPEQYF.